The text below deals with one T cell receptor (beta chain). The data are from a study of blood T cell repertoires in COVID-19. Study information: Some COVID-19 samples were acute and others convalescent; all came from the United States, Italy and Spain. From T cells, B-cell-depleted T cells, or PBMCs came the material, which was cDNA or gDNA.

CDR1 is KGHDR, CDR2 SFDVKD, per germline. This CDR3 spans 12 amino acids. Trimming took off 0 bases at V and 5 bases at J, with 3 bases between the two ends. Source study methods: Cell counts per sample came from amplifying reference gene primers. Clones were read by immunoSEQ multiplex PCR, and TCRdb kept only the in-frame ones, dropping some. V and J calls and clone size are those listed in that table; D and trimming were worked out from the DNA. The sample has some 200,000 clones, around 85% seen once. The clonotype originates from an elderly woman with acute or convalescent COVID-19. The sequenced sample was peripheral blood. The V and J genes are TRBV24-1 and TRBJ1-2; D unclear. The CDR3 coding sequence is TGTGCCACCAGTGATTTGACTTATGGCTACACCTTC. Encoded protein: CATSDLTYGYTF.